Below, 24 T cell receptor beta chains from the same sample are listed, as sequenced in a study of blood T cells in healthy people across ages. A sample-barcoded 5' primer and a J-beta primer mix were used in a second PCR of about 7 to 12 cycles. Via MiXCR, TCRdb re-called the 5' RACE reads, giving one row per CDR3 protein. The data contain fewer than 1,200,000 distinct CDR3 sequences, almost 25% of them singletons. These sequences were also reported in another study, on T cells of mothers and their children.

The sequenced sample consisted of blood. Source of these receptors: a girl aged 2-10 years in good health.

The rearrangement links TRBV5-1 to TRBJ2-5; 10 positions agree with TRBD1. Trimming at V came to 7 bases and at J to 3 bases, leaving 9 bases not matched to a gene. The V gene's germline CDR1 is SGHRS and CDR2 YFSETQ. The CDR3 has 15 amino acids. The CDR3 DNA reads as TGCGCCAGCGGGGATACCGGGACAGGGGAAGAGACCCAGTACTTC. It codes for CASGDTGTGEETQYF.

The CDR3 region has the DNA TGTGCCAGCAGCTTACAGACCGGCACAGATACGCAGTATTTT. Protein: CASSLQTGTDTQYF. V is TRBV7-9 and J is TRBJ2-3; D is unclear. From germline, CDR1 is SEHNR and CDR2 FQNEAQ (reference sequence). The V gene lost 2 bases and the J gene lost 1 base, with 7 bases spanning the gap. CDR3 length: 14 amino acids.

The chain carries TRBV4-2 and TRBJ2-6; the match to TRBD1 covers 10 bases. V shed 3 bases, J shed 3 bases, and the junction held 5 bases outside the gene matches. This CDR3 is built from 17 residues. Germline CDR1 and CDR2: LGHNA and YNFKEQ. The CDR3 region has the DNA TGTGCCAGCAGCCATTCCGGGACAGGGGATGGGGCCAACGTCCTGACTTTC. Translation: CASSHSGTGDGANVLTF.

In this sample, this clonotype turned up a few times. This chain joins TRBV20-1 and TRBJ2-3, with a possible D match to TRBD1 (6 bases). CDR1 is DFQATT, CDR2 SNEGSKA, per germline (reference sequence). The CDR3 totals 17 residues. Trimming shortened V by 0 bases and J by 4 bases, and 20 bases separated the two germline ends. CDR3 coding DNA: TGCAGTGCTAGAGATCCCCCGCATTTTGAGGGGGCAGATACGCAGTATTTT. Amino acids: CSARDPPHFEGADTQYF.

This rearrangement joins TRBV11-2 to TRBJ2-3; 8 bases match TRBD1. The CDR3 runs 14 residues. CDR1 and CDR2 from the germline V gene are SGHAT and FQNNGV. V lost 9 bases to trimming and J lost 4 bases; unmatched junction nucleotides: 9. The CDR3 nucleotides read TGTGCCAGTAGGGGCAGGGGGCACCCAGATACGCAGTATTTT. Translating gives CASRGRGHPDTQYF. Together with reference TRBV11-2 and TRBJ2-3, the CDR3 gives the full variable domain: EAGVAQSPRYKIIEKRQSVAFWCNPISGHATLYWYQQILGQGPKLLIQFQNNGVVDDSQLPKDRFSAERLKGVDSTLKIQPAKLEDSAVYLCASRGRGHPDTQYFGPGTRLTVL.

The CDR3 protein is CATSPREPYEQYF. The CDR3 DNA reads TGTGCCACCTCTCCCCGGGAACCCTACGAGCAGTACTTC. The genes are TRBV10-3 and TRBJ2-7; D is possibly TRBD2 (5 bases). This CDR3 spans 13 amino acids. V lost 10 bases to trimming and J lost 2 bases, with 15 bases between them. Germline V gene lookup returns CDR1 ENHRY and CDR2 SYGVKD.

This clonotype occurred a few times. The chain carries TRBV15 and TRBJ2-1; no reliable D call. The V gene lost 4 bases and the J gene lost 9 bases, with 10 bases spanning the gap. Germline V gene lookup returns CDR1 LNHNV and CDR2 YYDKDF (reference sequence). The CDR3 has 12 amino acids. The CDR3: CATSTVGFEQFF. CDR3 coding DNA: TGTGCCACCAGCACCGTTGGCTTTGAGCAGTTCTTC.

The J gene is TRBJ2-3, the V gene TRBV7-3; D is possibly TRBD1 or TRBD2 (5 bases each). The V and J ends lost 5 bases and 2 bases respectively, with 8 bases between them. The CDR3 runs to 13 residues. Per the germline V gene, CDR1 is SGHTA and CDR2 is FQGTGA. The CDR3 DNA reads TGTGCCAGCAGCCGGGACGACACAGATACGCAGTATTTT. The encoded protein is CASSRDDTDTQYF.

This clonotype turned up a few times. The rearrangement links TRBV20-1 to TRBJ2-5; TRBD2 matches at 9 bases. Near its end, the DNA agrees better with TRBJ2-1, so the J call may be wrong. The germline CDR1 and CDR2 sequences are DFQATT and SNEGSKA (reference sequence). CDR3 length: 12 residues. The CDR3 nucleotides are TGCAGTGTAGCGGGGGATAGGTACGAGCAGTTCTTC. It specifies CSVAGDRYEQFF.

CDR3 sequence (DNA): TGTGCCAGCGATGACAGGGAGATCGACGAGCAGTACTTC. Protein: CASDDREIDEQYF. The chain recombines TRBV6-2 or TRBV6-3 with TRBJ2-7; the match to TRBD1 covers 7 bases. V trimming: 8 bases; J trimming: 5 bases; junction bases outside the gene matches: 9. The CDR3 totals 13 residues. From germline, CDR1 is MNHEY and CDR2 SVGEGT.

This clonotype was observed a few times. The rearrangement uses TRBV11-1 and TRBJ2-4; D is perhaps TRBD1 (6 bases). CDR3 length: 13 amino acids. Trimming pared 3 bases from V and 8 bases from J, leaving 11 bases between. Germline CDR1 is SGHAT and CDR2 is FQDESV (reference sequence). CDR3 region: CASSFRTEYIQYF. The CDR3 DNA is TGTGCCAGCAGCTTTAGGACAGAGTACATTCAGTACTTC.

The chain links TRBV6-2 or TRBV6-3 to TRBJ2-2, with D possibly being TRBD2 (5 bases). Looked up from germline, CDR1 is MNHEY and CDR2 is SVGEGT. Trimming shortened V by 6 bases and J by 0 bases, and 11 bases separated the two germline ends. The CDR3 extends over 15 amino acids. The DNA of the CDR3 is TGTGCCAGCAGAACCGGGAAAACGAACACCGGGGAGCTGTTTTTT. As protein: CASRTGKTNTGELFF.

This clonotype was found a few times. The CDR3 sequence: CASSGPLVTPNEQFF. CDR3 sequence (DNA): TGTGCCAGCAGCGGACCATTGGTCACCCCCAATGAGCAGTTCTTC. This chain connects TRBV9 to TRBJ2-1, with no clear D. Germline V gene lookup returns CDR1 SGDLS and CDR2 YYNGEE. This CDR3 comprises 15 residues. V lost 3 bases to trimming and J lost 6 bases, with 16 bases between them.

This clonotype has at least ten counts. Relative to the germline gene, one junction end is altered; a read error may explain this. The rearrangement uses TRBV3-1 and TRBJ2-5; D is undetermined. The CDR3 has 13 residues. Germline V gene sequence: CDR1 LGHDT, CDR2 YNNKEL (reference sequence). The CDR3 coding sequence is TGTGCCAGCAGCCAAATAGGTGGGAAGGCGACGGCCTTC. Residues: CASSQIGGKATAF.

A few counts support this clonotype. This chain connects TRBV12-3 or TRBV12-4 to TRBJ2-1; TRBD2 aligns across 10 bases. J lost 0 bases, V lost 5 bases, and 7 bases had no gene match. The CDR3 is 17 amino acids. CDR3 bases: TGTGCCAGCAGTCCACTATCTAGCGGGGGCTCCTACAATGAGCAGTTCTTC. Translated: CASSPLSSGGSYNEQFF.

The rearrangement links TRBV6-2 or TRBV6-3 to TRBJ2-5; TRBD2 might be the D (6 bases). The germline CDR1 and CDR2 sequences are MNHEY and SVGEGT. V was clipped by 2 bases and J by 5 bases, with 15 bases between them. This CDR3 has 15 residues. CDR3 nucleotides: TGTGCCAGCAGTTACGGGACTTCAATGGGGGAGACCCAGTACTTC. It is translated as CASSYGTSMGETQYF.

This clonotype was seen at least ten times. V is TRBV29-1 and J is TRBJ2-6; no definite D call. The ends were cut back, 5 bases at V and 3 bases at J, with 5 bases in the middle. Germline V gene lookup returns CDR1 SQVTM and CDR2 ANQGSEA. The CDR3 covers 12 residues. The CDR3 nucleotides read TGCAGCGTTCTTCTTGGGGCCAACGTCCTGACTTTC. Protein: CSVLLGANVLTF.

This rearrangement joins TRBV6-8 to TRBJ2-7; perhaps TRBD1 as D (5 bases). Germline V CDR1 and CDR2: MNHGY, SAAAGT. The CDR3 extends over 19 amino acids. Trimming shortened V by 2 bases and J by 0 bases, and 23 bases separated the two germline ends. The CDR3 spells CASSYGLRVVLGFSYEQYF. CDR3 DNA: TGTGCCAGCAGTTACGGTCTCAGGGTAGTCCTAGGCTTCTCCTACGAGCAGTACTTC.

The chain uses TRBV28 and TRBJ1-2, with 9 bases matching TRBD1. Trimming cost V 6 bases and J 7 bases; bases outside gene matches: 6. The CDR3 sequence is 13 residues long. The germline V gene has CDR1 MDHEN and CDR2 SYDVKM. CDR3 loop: CASRDTGGVGYTF. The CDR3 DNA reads TGTGCCAGCAGGGATACAGGGGGCGTTGGCTACACCTTC.

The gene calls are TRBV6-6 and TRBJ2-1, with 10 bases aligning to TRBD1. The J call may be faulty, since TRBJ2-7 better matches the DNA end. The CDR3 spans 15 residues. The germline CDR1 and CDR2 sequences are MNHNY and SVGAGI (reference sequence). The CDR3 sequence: CASSYEDRGAYEQYF. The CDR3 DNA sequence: TGTGCCAGCAGTTACGAGGACAGGGGGGCCTACGAGCAGTACTTC.

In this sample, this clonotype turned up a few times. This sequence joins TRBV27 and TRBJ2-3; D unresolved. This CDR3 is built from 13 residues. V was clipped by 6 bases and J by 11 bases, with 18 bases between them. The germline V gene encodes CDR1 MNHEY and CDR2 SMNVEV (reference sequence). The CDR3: CASRKGSAMKQYF. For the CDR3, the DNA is TGTGCCAGCAGGAAAGGGTCGGCGATGAAGCAGTATTTT.

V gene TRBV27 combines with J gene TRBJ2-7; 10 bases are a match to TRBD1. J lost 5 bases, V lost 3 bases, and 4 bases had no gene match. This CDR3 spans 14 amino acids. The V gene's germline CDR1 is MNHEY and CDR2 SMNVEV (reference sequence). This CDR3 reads CASSLGQGFDEQYF. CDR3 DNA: TGTGCCAGCAGTTTGGGACAGGGGTTCGACGAGCAGTACTTC.

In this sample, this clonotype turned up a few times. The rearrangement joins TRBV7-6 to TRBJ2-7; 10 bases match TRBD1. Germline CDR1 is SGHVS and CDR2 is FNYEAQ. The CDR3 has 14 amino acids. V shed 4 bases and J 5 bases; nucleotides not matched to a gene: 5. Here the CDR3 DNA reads TGTGCCAGCAGCTATGGGACAGGGGTAAACGAGCAGTACTTC. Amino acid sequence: CASSYGTGVNEQYF.

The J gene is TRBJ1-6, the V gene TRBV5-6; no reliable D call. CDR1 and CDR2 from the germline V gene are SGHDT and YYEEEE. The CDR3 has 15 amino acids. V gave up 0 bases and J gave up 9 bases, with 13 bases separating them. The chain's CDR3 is CASSLDQPLISPLHF. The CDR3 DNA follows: TGTGCCAGCAGCTTGGACCAGCCTCTGATTTCACCCCTCCACTTT.